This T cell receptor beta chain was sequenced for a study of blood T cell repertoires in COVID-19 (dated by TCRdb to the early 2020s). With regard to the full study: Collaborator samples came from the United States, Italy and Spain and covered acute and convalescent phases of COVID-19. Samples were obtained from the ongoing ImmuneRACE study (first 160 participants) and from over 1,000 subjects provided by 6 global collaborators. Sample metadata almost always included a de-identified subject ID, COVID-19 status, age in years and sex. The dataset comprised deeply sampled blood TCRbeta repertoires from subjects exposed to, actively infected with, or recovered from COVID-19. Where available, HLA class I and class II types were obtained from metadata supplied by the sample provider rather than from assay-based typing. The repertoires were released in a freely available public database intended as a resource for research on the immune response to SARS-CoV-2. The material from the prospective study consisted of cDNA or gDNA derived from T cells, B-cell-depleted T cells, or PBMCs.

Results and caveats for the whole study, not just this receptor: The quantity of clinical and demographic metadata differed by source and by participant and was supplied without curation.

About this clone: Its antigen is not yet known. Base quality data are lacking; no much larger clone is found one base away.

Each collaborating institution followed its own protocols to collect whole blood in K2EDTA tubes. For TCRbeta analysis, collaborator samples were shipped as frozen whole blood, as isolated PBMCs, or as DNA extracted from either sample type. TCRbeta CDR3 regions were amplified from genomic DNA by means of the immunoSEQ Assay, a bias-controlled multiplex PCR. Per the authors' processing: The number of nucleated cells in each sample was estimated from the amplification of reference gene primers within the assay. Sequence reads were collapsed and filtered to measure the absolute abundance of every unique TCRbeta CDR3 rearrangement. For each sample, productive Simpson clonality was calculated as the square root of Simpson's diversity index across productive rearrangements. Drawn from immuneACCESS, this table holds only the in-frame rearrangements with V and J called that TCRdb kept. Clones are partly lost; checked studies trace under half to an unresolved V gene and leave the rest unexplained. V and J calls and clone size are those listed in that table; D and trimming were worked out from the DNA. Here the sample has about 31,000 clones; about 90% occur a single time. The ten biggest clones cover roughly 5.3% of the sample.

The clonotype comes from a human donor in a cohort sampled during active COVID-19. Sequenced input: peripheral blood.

The nucleotide sequence reads TGTGCCGGCGGGACTCTGATCTACGAGCAGTACGTC. Its product reads: CAGGTLIYEQYV. The chain links TRBV2 with TRBJ2-7; the D segment could be TRBD2, given 6 matching bases. Via the germline V gene, CDR1 is SNHLY and CDR2 FYNNEI. V was cut back by 11 bases and J by 3 bases, leaving a gap of 14 bases between them. Inclusive of the bounding cysteine and valine, the CDR3 is 12 residues long. Only the CDR3 DNA stays, 36 bases, in frame from base 1.